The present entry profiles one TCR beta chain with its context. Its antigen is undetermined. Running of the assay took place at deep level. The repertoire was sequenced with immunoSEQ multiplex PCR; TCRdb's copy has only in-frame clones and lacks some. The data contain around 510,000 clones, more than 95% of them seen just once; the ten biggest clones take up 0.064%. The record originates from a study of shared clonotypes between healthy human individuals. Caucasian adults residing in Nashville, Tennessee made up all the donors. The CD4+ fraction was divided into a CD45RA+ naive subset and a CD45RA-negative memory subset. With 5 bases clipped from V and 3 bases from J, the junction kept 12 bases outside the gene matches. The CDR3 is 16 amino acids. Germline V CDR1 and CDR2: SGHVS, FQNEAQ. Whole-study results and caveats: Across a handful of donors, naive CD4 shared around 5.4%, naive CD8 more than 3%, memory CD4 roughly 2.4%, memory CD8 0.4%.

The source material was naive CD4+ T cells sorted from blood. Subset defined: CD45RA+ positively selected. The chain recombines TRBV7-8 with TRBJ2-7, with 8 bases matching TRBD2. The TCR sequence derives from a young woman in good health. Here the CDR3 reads CASSLTRLARYYEQYF. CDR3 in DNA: TGTGCCAGCAGCCTGACCAGACTAGCGAGATACTACGAGCAGTACTTC.